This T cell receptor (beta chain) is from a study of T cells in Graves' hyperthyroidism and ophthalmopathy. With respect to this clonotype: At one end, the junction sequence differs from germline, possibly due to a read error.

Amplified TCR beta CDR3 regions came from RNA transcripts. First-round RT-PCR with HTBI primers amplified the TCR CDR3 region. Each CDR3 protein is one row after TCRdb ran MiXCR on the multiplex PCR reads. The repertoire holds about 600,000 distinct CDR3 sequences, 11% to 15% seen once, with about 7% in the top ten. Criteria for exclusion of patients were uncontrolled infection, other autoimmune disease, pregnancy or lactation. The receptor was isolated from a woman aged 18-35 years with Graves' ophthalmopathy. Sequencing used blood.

CDR3 sequence (DNA): TGTGCCAGCAGTTTAATGGCGGGGCACGCGCAAGAGACCCAGTGCTTC. Its translation is CASSLMAGHAQETQCF. V gene TRBV12-3 or TRBV12-4 combines with J gene TRBJ2-5; a weak D match, TRBD2 (6 bases). The CDR3 contains 16 residues.